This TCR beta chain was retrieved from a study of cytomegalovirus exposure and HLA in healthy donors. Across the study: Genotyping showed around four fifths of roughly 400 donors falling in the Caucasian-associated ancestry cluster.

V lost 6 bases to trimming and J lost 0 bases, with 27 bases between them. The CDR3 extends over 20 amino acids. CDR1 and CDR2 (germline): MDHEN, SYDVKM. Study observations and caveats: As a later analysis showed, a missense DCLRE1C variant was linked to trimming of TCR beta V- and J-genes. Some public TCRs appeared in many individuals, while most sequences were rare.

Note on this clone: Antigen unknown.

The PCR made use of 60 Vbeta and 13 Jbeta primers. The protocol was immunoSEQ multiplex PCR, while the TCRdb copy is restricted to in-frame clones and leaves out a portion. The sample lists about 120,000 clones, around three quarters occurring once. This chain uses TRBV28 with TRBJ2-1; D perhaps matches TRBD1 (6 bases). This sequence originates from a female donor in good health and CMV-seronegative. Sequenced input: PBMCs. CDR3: CASSVSSIPKTGLSYNEQFF. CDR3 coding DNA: TGTGCCAGCAGCGTGTCCTCGATTCCCAAAACAGGGCTCTCCTACAATGAGCAGTTCTTC. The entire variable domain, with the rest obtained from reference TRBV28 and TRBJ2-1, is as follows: DVKVTQSSRYLVKRTGEKVFLECVQDMDHENMFWYRQDPGLGLRLIYFSYDVKMKEKGDIPEGYSVSREKKERFSLILESASTNQTSMYLCASSVSSIPKTGLSYNEQFFGPGTRLTVL.